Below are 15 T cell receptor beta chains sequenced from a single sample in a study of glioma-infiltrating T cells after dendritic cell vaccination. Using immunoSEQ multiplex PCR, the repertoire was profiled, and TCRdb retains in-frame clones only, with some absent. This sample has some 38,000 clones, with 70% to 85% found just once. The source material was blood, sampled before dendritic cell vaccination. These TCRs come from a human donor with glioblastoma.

The CDR3 spells CASSSTGDRLGEQYF. The CDR3 DNA is TGTGCCAGCAGCTCAACAGGGGATCGCCTAGGCGAGCAGTACTTC. The chain carries TRBV28 and TRBJ2-7, with 7 bases fitting TRBD1. CDR1 and CDR2 from the germline V gene are MDHEN and SYDVKM. V was clipped by 6 bases and J by 6 bases; unmatched bases: 14. The CDR3 loop spans 15 amino acids. The complete variable domain, with remaining parts taken from reference TRBV28 and TRBJ2-7, reads DVKVTQSSRYLVKRTGEKVFLECVQDMDHENMFWYRQDPGLGLRLIYFSYDVKMKEKGDIPEGYSVSREKKERFSLILESASTNQTSMYLCASSSTGDRLGEQYFGPGTRLTVT.

The CDR3: CASSQSAGQGPKNTEAFF. CDR3 nucleotides: TGCGCCAGCAGCCAAAGCGCGGGACAGGGGCCTAAGAACACTGAAGCTTTCTTT. The chain carries TRBV4-1 and TRBJ1-1; the match to TRBD1 covers 10 bases. The CDR3 contains 18 residues. Germline lookup yields CDR1 MGHRA and CDR2 YSYEKL. J was trimmed by 1 base and V by 2 bases; bases with no gene match: 10.

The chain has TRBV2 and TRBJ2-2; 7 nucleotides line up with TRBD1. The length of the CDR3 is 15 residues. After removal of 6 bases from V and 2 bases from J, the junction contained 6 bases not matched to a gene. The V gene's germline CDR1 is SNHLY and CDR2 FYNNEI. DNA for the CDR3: TGTGCCAGCAGGAAGGGACAGACAAACACCGGGGAGCTGTTTTTT. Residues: CASRKGQTNTGELFF.

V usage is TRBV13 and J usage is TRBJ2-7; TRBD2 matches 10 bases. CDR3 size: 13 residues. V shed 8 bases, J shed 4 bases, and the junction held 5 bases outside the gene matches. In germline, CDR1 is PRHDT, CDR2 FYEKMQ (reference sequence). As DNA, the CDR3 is TGTGCCAGCCTCCTAGCGGGGGAATACGAGCAGTACTTC. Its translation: CASLLAGEYEQYF. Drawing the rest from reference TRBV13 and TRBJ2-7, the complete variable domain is AAGVIQSPRHLIKEKRETATLKCYPIPRHDTVYWYQQGPGQDPQFLISFYEKMQSDKGSIPDRFSAQQFSDYHSELNMSSLELGDSALYFCASLLAGEYEQYFGPGTRLTVT.

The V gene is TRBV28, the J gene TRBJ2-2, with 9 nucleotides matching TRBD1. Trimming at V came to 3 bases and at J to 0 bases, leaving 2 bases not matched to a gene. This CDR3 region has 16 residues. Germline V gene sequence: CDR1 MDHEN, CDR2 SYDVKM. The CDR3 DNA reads TGTGCCAGCAGTTTTCGGACAGGGGCGAACACCGGGGAGCTGTTTTTT. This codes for CASSFRTGANTGELFF.

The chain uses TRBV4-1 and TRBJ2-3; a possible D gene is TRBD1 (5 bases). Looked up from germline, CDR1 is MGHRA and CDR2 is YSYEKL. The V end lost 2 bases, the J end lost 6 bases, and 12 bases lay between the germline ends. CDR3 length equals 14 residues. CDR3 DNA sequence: TGCGCCAGCAGCCAAACAGGTGCCCGGGATACGCAGTATTTT. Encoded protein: CASSQTGARDTQYF.

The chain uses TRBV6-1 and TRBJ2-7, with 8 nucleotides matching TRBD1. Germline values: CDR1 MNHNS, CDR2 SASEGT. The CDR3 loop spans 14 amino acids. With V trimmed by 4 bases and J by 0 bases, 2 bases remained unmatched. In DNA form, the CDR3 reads TGTGCCAGCAGTGGGACAGGGAGCTCCTACGAGCAGTACTTC. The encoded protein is CASSGTGSSYEQYF.

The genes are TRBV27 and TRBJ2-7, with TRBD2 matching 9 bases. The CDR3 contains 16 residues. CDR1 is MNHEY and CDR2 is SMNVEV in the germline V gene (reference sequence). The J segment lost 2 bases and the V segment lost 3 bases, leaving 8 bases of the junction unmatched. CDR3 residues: CASSLTGGGETYEQYF. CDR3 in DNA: TGTGCCAGCAGTTTGACGGGCGGGGGGGAGACCTACGAGCAGTACTTC.

The CDR3 DNA is TGCGCCAGCAGACCTACCACGGTAGATACGCAGTATTTT. This encodes CASRPTTVDTQYF. V gene TRBV5-1 combines with J gene TRBJ2-3; D is ambiguous. The V gene lost 5 bases and the J gene lost 5 bases, with 12 bases spanning the gap. The CDR3 is 13 residues long. Germline CDR1 SGHRS, CDR2 YFSETQ.

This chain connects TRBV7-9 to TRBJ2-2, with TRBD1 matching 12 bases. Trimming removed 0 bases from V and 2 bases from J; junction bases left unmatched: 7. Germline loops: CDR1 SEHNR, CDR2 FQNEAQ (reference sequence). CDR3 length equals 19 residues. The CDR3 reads CASSLALGQGASNTGELFF. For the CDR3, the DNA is TGTGCCAGCAGCTTAGCTTTGGGACAGGGGGCCTCAAACACCGGGGAGCTGTTTTTT.

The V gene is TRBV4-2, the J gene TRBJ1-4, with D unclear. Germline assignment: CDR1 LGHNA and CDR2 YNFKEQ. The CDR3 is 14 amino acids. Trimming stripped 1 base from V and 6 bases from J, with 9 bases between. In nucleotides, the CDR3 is TGTGCCAGCAGCCAAGGGGCACGAGATGAAAAACTGTTTTTT. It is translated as CASSQGARDEKLFF.

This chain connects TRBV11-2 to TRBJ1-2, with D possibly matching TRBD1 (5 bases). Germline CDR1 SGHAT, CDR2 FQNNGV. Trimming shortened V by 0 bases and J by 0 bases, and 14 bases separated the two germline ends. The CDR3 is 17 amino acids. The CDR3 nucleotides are TGTGCCAGCAGCTTAGATCGGGGGGGGTTTTCTAACTATGGCTACACCTTC. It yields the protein CASSLDRGGFSNYGYTF.

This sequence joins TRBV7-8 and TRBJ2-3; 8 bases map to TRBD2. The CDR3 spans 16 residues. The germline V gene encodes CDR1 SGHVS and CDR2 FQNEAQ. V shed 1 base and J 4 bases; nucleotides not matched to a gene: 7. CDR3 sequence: CASSLETGGRSDTQYF. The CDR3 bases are TGTGCCAGCAGCTTAGAAACGGGGGGGCGCTCAGATACGCAGTATTTT.

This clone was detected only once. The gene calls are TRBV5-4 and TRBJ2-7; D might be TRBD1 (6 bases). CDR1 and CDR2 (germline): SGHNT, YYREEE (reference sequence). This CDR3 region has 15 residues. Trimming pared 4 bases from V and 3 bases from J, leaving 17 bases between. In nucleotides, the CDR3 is TGTGCCAGCAGCGGGTTGTACCGGGACAACTACGAGCAGTACTTC. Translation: CASSGLYRDNYEQYF.

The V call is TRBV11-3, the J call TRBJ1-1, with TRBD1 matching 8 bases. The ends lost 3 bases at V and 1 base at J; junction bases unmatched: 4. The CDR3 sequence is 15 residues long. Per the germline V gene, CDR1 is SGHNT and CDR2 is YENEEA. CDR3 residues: CASSFQGARNTEAFF. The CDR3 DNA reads TGTGCCAGCAGCTTCCAGGGGGCGCGGAACACTGAAGCTTTCTTT.